This T cell receptor beta chain appears in the sequencing data of a study of shared clonotypes between healthy human individuals. In the naive CD8 group, cells lacked CD45RO and were positively selected for CCR7, so terminally differentiated effector memory CD45RA+ cells were left out. Libraries were prepared by immunoSEQ multiplex PCR; TCRdb keeps only in-frame clonotypes and omits some of them. This sample has over 2,000,000 clones, with over 85% found just once. The CDR3 is 13 amino acids. The germline gives CDR1 MDHEN, CDR2 SYDVKM. V lost 3 bases and J 3 bases, leaving 8 bases between the germline ends.

The clonotype was recovered from a man aged 18 to 30 in good health. Some clones in this sample may be carry-over from other donors' samples. V and J are TRBV28 and TRBJ1-2; D is unresolved. Sequencing input: naive CD8+ T cells from PBMCs. The CDR3 coding sequence is TGTGCCAGCAGTTTCGTAAGGGACTATGGCTACACCTTC. Translated, it gives CASSFVRDYGYTF.